A single sample gave rise to the 12 T cell receptor beta chains below, sequenced in a study of Graves' ophthalmopathy and Graves' hyperthyroidism listed by TCRdb under 2018. For sequencing, an Illumina HiSeq 2000 was employed. TCR beta CDR3 regions were amplified from RNA transcripts for repertoire sequencing. The first round was an RT-PCR using HTBI primers with the Qiagen OneStep RT-PCR kit, and this first round was followed by a second-round multiplex PCR, then size selection and purification. The public reads were quality trimmed at Q25 with fastp and then assembled into clones with MiXCR by TCRdb, keeping productive beta chains. Every CDR3 protein is listed once, alongside the most common genes and DNA of its rows. This sample holds 150,000 or so distinct CDR3 sequences; just under 40% were observed only once. Nearly 9% of the sample lies in the top ten. Sample: peripheral blood. Receptors originate from a man aged 25-45 years with Graves' ophthalmopathy. Donor details come from another sample of the same person, matched by shared clones.

This clonotype was counted ten times or more. The chain employs TRBV28 and TRBJ1-2, with a weak D call TRBD1 (5 bases). Germline V lookup: CDR1 MDHEN, CDR2 SYDVKM. Trimming shortened V by 6 bases and J by 3 bases, and 8 bases separated the two germline ends. The CDR3 runs to 12 residues. CDR3 amino acids: CASRQQDYGYTF. The CDR3 bases are TGTGCCAGCAGGCAACAGGACTATGGCTACACCTTC.

The chain is built from TRBV6-1 and TRBJ1-1, with TRBD1 as a possible D gene (6 bases). Germline V gene lookup returns CDR1 MNHNS and CDR2 SASEGT. The CDR3 covers 16 residues. Trimming left V 6 bases short and J 6 bases short, with 23 bases between. The CDR3 region has the DNA TGTGCCAGCAGGGAGCAGGGGACGGGCGCGGGGTCTGAAGCTTTCTTT. This sequence encodes CASREQGTGAGSEAFF.

This clonotype was recorded many times. V usage is TRBV11-3 and J usage is TRBJ1-1; D unresolved. The V end was cut by 0 bases, the J end by 1 base, with 6 bases between. CDR3 length: 14 residues. The V gene's germline CDR1 is SGHNT and CDR2 YENEEA. The CDR3 sequence: CASSLEERNTEAFF. DNA for the CDR3: TGTGCCAGCAGCTTAGAGGAGAGGAACACTGAAGCTTTCTTT.

This clonotype showed up many times. The genes are TRBV6-5 and TRBJ1-2; D perhaps matches TRBD1 (6 bases). Trimming pared 0 bases from V and 8 bases from J, leaving 13 bases between. The CDR3 contains 14 residues. From germline, CDR1 is MNHEY and CDR2 SVGAGI. The CDR3 loop reads CASSYSRNRAGYTF. In DNA form, the CDR3 reads TGTGCCAGCAGTTACTCCCGGAACAGGGCCGGCTACACCTTC.

The chain is built from TRBV11-2 and TRBJ2-7; D perhaps matches TRBD1 (6 bases). Germline V lookup: CDR1 SGHAT, CDR2 FQNNGV. V was clipped by 1 base and J by 3 bases, with 19 bases between them. The CDR3 runs 17 residues. The CDR3 sequence: CASSLVGVGQFDYEQYF. In DNA, the CDR3 is TGTGCCAGCAGCTTAGTCGGGGTAGGACAGTTTGACTACGAGCAGTACTTC.

This clonotype was picked up many times. CDR3 coding DNA: TGCGCCAGCAGCCAAGCCGCGTCTGGTTGGACAGGGGGCTCATATGGCTACACCTTC. Amino acid sequence: CASSQAASGWTGGSYGYTF. The V call is TRBV4-1, the J call TRBJ1-2; 11 bases agree with TRBD1. There are 19 residues in the CDR3. After removal of 1 base from V and 5 bases from J, the junction contained 15 bases not matched to a gene. The germline CDR1 and CDR2 sequences are MGHRA and YSYEKL.

This chain joins TRBV20-1 and TRBJ2-7; 9 bases align to TRBD2. The CDR3 is 14 amino acids. Germline V gene lookup returns CDR1 DFQATT and CDR2 SNEGSKA (reference sequence). The CDR3 is CSTQGISGSYEQYF. The CDR3 bases are TGCAGCACACAAGGGATTAGCGGGAGCTACGAGCAGTACTTC.

The sample holds many counts of this clonotype. This chain connects TRBV28 to TRBJ1-1; TRBD1 aligns across 10 bases. V lost 7 bases to trimming and J lost 4 bases; unmatched junction nucleotides: 9. This CDR3 has 15 amino acids. Per the germline V gene, CDR1 is MDHEN and CDR2 is SYDVKM. The CDR3 loop is CASTNPRTGGTEAFF. DNA of the CDR3: TGTGCCAGCACCAACCCCAGGACAGGGGGCACTGAAGCTTTCTTT.

At least ten counts were recorded for this clonotype. V usage is TRBV30 and J usage is TRBJ2-7, with 7 bases lining up with TRBD2. The CDR3 has 13 amino acids. Looked up from germline, CDR1 is GTSNPN and CDR2 is SVGIG (reference sequence). J lost 4 bases, V lost 5 bases, and 8 bases had no gene match. CDR3 sequence (DNA): TGTGCCTGGGATCCTAGCGGAGGGTACGAGCAGTACTTC. Its protein product is CAWDPSGGYEQYF.

The V and J genes are TRBV19 and TRBJ1-2; 7 bases line up with TRBD1. The germline CDR1 and CDR2 sequences are LNHDA and SQIVND (reference sequence). This CDR3 region has 14 residues. V gave up 8 bases and J gave up 0 bases; unmatched junction bases: 6. The CDR3 DNA reads as TGTGCCAGTGAAGGACAGGAGACTAACTATGGCTACACCTTC. It specifies CASEGQETNYGYTF.

The chain employs TRBV11-2 and TRBJ2-5; a weak D match, TRBD1 (6 bases). Between the trimmed V and J ends, which lost 5 bases and 1 base, there was a span of 14 bases. The CDR3 runs to 15 residues. CDR1 and CDR2 (germline): SGHAT, FQNNGV. The CDR3 region is CASSPTRGSQETQYF. CDR3 nucleotide sequence: TGTGCCAGCAGCCCGACCAGGGGATCCCAAGAGACCCAGTACTTC.

The gene calls are TRBV28 and TRBJ1-6; TRBD1 aligns across 12 bases. Trimming removed 6 bases from V and 5 bases from J; junction bases left unmatched: 11. The germline V gene encodes CDR1 MDHEN and CDR2 SYDVKM. The CDR3 spans 18 residues. The CDR3 is CASRHGTGGPIDNSPLHF. Written as DNA, the CDR3 is TGTGCCAGCAGGCATGGGACAGGGGGCCCGATTGATAATTCACCCCTCCACTTT.